One sample yielded the 32 T cell receptor beta chains listed below, sequenced in a study of brain metastases from non-small cell lung cancer. TCRdb keeps only in-frame clones here, not all; method: immunoSEQ multiplex PCR. The table records a few thousand clones, around 84% of them present only once. Source material: primary lung tumor tissue. The receptors were gathered from a donor aged 40 or older with non-small cell lung cancer.

This chain uses TRBV19 with TRBJ1-2, with D maybe TRBD1 (5 bases). V was clipped by 5 bases and J by 2 bases, with 9 bases between them. Germline V lookup: CDR1 LNHDA, CDR2 SQIVND (reference sequence). This CDR3 has 13 amino acids. For the CDR3, the DNA is TGTGCCAGTAGTTCTAGACAGAACTATGGCTACACCTTC. It yields the protein CASSSRQNYGYTF.

V gene TRBV7-9 combines with J gene TRBJ1-5, with 7 bases lining up with TRBD1. CDR1 is SEHNR and CDR2 is FQNEAQ in the germline V gene (reference sequence). V lost 8 bases and J lost 9; bases outside the gene matches: 10. The CDR3 is 13 residues long. CDR3 sequence: CASSGQDEAPQHF. The CDR3 DNA reads TGTGCCAGCTCTGGACAGGACGAGGCGCCCCAGCATTTT.

Comment on this clone: One junction end does not reproduce the germline sequence, and a read error may be involved. The J gene is TRBJ2-1, the V gene TRBV9; 9 nucleotides align to TRBD2. Germline lookup yields CDR1 SGDLS and CDR2 YYNGEE. The CDR3 consists of 14 residues. The CDR3 DNA reads as TGTGTCAGCAGCCCCCAACTAGCGGGCAATGAGCAGTTCTTC. Translating it yields CVSSPQLAGNEQFF.

V usage is TRBV19 and J usage is TRBJ2-5; weak D call: TRBD2 (7 bases). The J call may be incorrect, as the DNA end agrees better with TRBJ2-7. The CDR3 is made up of 15 amino acids. The germline gives CDR1 LNHDA, CDR2 SQIVND (reference sequence). CDR3 sequence reads: CASSIPGEGSYEQYF. In DNA, the CDR3 is TGTGCCAGTAGTATTCCAGGGGAGGGATCCTACGAGCAGTACTTC.

On this clone: Other nucleotide sequences from this sample produce the same CDR3. The chain combines TRBV2 with TRBJ2-1; 7 bases align to TRBD2. Germline CDR1 and CDR2: SNHLY and FYNNEI. With 3 bases clipped from V and 6 bases from J, the junction kept 5 bases outside the gene matches. The CDR3 covers 14 residues. CDR3 sequence: CASSEGDYRNEQFF. The CDR3 nucleotides read TGTGCCAGCAGTGAGGGGGACTACCGCAATGAGCAGTTCTTC.

The chain couples TRBV3-1 (or the pseudogene TRBV3-2) to TRBJ1-2; TRBD1 aligns across 8 bases. The V segment lost 1 base and the J segment 5 bases; nucleotides outside the gene matches: 6. The germline V gene has CDR1 LGHDT and CDR2 YNNKEL (reference sequence). This CDR3 region has 15 residues. CDR3 in DNA: TGTGCCAGCAGCCAAGGTCAGGGGGCTCCTTATGGCTACACCTTC. Translating gives CASSQGQGAPYGYTF.

The rearrangement joins TRBV5-1 to TRBJ2-1, with D perhaps TRBD1 or TRBD2 (5 bases each). Germline CDR1 is SGHRS and CDR2 is YFSETQ. V shed 1 base and J shed 11 bases, with 7 bases lying between them. The CDR3 sequence is 11 residues long. The DNA for the CDR3 is TGCGCCAGCAGCTTGACGGGACAGCAGTTCTTC. It is translated as CASSLTGQQFF.

V is TRBV5-6 and J is TRBJ2-7; D might be TRBD1 or TRBD2, each matching 5 bases. This CDR3 region has 15 residues. The germline V and J ends were trimmed by 4 bases and 0 bases, with 14 bases remaining between them. CDR1 and CDR2 from the germline V gene are SGHDT and YYEEEE. CDR3 sequence: CASSGPGTDSYEQYF. CDR3 nucleotides: TGTGCCAGCAGCGGGCCCGGGACGGACTCCTACGAGCAGTACTTC.

This clone was counted a few times. The DNA for the CDR3 is TGTGCCAGTAGTATGAAGAGAGACGCTGAAGCTTTCTTT. It yields the protein CASSMKRDAEAFF. This chain joins TRBV19 and TRBJ1-1; no clear D. Per the germline V gene, CDR1 is LNHDA and CDR2 is SQIVND (reference sequence). Between the trimmed V and J ends, which lost 3 bases and 6 bases, there was a span of 11 bases. The CDR3 covers 13 residues.

Concerning this clone itself: This may be a read error, as it is one base from a much larger clone. Other DNA sequences from this sample encode an identical CDR3 as well. This chain links TRBV7-9 with TRBJ2-5; TRBD2 might be the D (6 bases). Looked up from germline, CDR1 is SEHNR and CDR2 is FQNEAQ (reference sequence). V lost 9 bases and J 5 bases, leaving 19 bases between the germline ends. The CDR3 has 14 amino acids. The CDR3 protein is CASRREGGTETQYF. The CDR3 nucleotides are TGTGCCAGTAGGCGAGAGGGAGGAACGGAGACCCAGTACTTC.

There are a few counts of this clone. V and J are TRBV18 and TRBJ1-5, with TRBD1 identical over 8 bases. V lost 6 bases to trimming and J lost 4 bases; unmatched junction nucleotides: 11. From germline, CDR1 is KGHSH and CDR2 LQKENI. CDR3 size: 16 residues. For the CDR3, the DNA is TGTGCCAGCTCGCAACAGGGGGGAATAGGTAATCAGCCCCAGCATTTT. Protein sequence: CASSQQGGIGNQPQHF.

The chain recombines TRBV11-3 with TRBJ2-1; the D is unclear. V was shortened by 2 bases and J by 7 bases, with 6 bases between the two germline ends. CDR1 SGHNT and CDR2 YENEEA come from the germline V gene. CDR3 size: 12 residues. The CDR3 reads CASSLKMNEQFF. Here the CDR3 DNA reads TGTGCCAGCAGCTTAAAGATGAATGAGCAGTTCTTC.

CDR3 loop: CASRGGGSTYGYTF. The CDR3 bases are TGTGCCAGCAGGGGCGGGGGATCCACCTATGGCTACACCTTC. The genes are TRBV27 and TRBJ1-2; possibly TRBD1 for D (5 bases). Germline V gene lookup returns CDR1 MNHEY and CDR2 SMNVEV (reference sequence). The CDR3 consists of 14 residues. V lost 6 bases and J 4 bases, leaving 15 bases between the germline ends.

The chain employs TRBV5-5 and TRBJ2-5; D gene ambiguous. The CDR3 totals 15 residues. Germline V lookup: CDR1 SGHKS, CDR2 YYEKEE (reference sequence). The germline V and J ends were trimmed by 0 bases and 3 bases, with 12 bases remaining between them. For the CDR3, the DNA is TGTGCCAGCAGCTTGGGGGGTAGGCGAGAAGAGACCCAGTACTTC. Translated: CASSLGGRREETQYF.

V usage is TRBV5-6 and J usage is TRBJ1-5; the D is unclear. Between the trimmed V and J ends, which lost 0 bases and 2 bases, there was a span of 9 bases. The CDR3 runs to 15 residues. The germline CDR1 and CDR2 sequences are SGHDT and YYEEEE. CDR3: CASSLDGRRNQPQHF. The CDR3 DNA sequence: TGTGCCAGCAGCTTGGACGGACGGCGCAATCAGCCCCAGCATTTT.

In the case of this clone: Relative to the germline gene, one junction end is altered; a read error may explain this. Other nucleotide sequences in the sample specify the same CDR3. The chain couples TRBV5-6 to TRBJ2-2, with a possible D match to TRBD1 (6 bases). Germline lookup yields CDR1 SGHDT and CDR2 YYEEEE. This CDR3 is built from 16 residues. The CDR3 DNA is TGTGCTAGCAGCTCACCCCGGGACAAGCTCACCGGGGAGCTGTTTTTT. Translation gives CASSSPRDKLTGELFF.

The rearrangement uses TRBV30 and TRBJ2-7, with TRBD2 matching 9 bases. The CDR3 extends over 16 amino acids. V lost 3 bases to trimming and J lost 0 bases; unmatched junction nucleotides: 9. Germline CDR1 and CDR2: GTSNPN and SVGIG (reference sequence). CDR3 nucleotides: TGTGCCTGGAGAGACCAGACTAGCGGAATCTCCTACGAGCAGTACTTC. Translation: CAWRDQTSGISYEQYF.

The V and J genes are TRBV14 and TRBJ2-7, with D perhaps matching TRBD1 (5 bases). The germline V and J ends were trimmed by 2 bases and 3 bases, with 14 bases remaining between them. The CDR3 is made up of 15 amino acids. Per germline, CDR1 SGHDN and CDR2 FVKESK. Here the CDR3 DNA reads TGTGCCAGCAGCCAATACGGAAGGGGATTCTACGAGCAGTACTTC. It translates to CASSQYGRGFYEQYF.

This sequence joins TRBV25-1 and TRBJ1-1, with a possible D match to TRBD1 (5 bases). Germline V gene lookup returns CDR1 MGHDK and CDR2 SYGVNS. This CDR3 comprises 11 residues. V lost 5 bases, J lost 7 bases, and 8 bases lay in between. The CDR3 reads CASSLTDEAFF. The CDR3 DNA follows: TGTGCCAGCAGTCTGACAGATGAAGCTTTCTTT.

The V gene is TRBV10-2, the J gene TRBJ1-5; D is unresolved. The CDR3 consists of 14 residues. Deletions cut 5 bases from V and 3 bases from J, with 11 bases between. Looked up from germline, CDR1 is WSHSY and CDR2 is SAAADI. CDR3 region: CASSPREVNQPQHF. The CDR3 DNA sequence: TGCGCCAGCAGTCCTCGGGAGGTCAATCAGCCCCAGCATTTT.

The V call is TRBV1, the J call TRBJ2-1; TRBD2 is the table's D call and was not checked against the DNA. TRBV1 is deemed a pseudogene. The CDR3 has 14 amino acids. CDR3 DNA sequence: TGCACCAGCAGCCAGGGACTTGAATACAATGAGCAGTTCTTC. Its protein is CTSSQGLEYNEQFF.

This clone appeared a few times. The rearrangement joins TRBV12-3 or TRBV12-4 to TRBJ2-1; D call uncertain. Trimming took 3 bases from V and 7 from J, leaving 4 bases between them. This CDR3 has 11 amino acids. The CDR3 is CASSFENEQFF. CDR3 DNA sequence: TGTGCCAGCAGTTTCGAGAATGAGCAGTTCTTC.

The J gene is TRBJ2-7, the V gene TRBV2; D perhaps matches TRBD1 (6 bases). Germline CDR1 SNHLY, CDR2 FYNNEI. The CDR3 sequence is 16 residues long. V was pared by 7 bases and J by 3 bases, with 22 bases between. The CDR3 DNA sequence: TGTGCCAGCAATACCACCGGACAGACAGTTGGCTACGAGCAGTACTTC. This codes for CASNTTGQTVGYEQYF.

V is TRBV18 and J is TRBJ1-5; D is uncertain. The CDR3 totals 13 residues. Germline V gene data show CDR1 as KGHSH and CDR2 as LQKENI. With 7 bases removed from V and 5 bases from J, the gap between germline ends came to 12 bases. The CDR3 nucleotides read TGTGCCAGCTTACGGGCCGAGGATCAGCCCCAGCATTTT. It translates to CASLRAEDQPQHF.

This clone showed up just once. The J gene is TRBJ1-4, the V gene TRBV28; 9 bases match TRBD1. J gave up 7 bases and V 5 bases, and 11 bases lay outside the gene matches. The length of the CDR3 is 16 residues. Germline CDR1 is MDHEN and CDR2 is SYDVKM. The CDR3 protein is CASSPADRGVGEKLFF. Here the CDR3 DNA reads TGTGCCAGCAGTCCGGCCGACAGGGGGGTAGGTGAAAAACTGTTTTTT.

The chain couples TRBV11-3 to TRBJ2-2, with D perhaps matching TRBD1 (6 bases). V lost 0 bases to trimming and J lost 6 bases, with 8 bases between them. The CDR3 has 14 amino acids. Germline CDR1 SGHNT, CDR2 YENEEA. The CDR3 coding sequence is TGTGCCAGCAGCTTAGAGTCAGGGGCCGGGGAGCTGTTTTTT. It translates to CASSLESGAGELFF.

The chain is built from TRBV19 and TRBJ2-2; D is uncertain. The germline CDR1 and CDR2 sequences are LNHDA and SQIVND (reference sequence). This CDR3 has 14 residues. Trimming cost V 10 bases and J 2 bases, with 14 bases left between them. CDR3 DNA sequence: TGTGCCACCAGGCTAGGTCTTAACACCGGGGAGCTGTTTTTT. Translated, it gives CATRLGLNTGELFF. The full variable domain, its missing parts supplied by reference TRBV19 and TRBJ2-2, is DGGITQSPKYLFRKEGQNVTLSCEQNLNHDAMYWYRQDPGQGLRLIYYSQIVNDFQKGDIAEGYSVSREKKESFPLTVTSAQKNPTAFYLCATRLGLNTGELFFGEGSRLTVL.

The chain carries TRBV10-3 and TRBJ2-1; maybe TRBD1 (6 bases). V was pared by 5 bases and J by 10 bases, with 12 bases between. The length of the CDR3 is 12 residues. Germline values: CDR1 ENHRY, CDR2 SYGVKD. This chain's CDR3 is CAISQNRVEQFF. In nucleotides, the CDR3 is TGTGCCATCAGTCAAAACAGGGTCGAGCAGTTCTTC.

In its sample, this clone was seen once. In DNA form, the CDR3 reads TGTGCCAGCAGCTTGCTTGGGGCGGGGGGTGAGCAGTTCTTC. Amino acid sequence: CASSLLGAGGEQFF. This chain links TRBV11-2 with TRBJ2-1; 8 bases are shared with TRBD2. Looked up from germline, CDR1 is SGHAT and CDR2 is FQNNGV. CDR3 length equals 14 residues. Germline trimming cut 3 bases from V and 9 bases from J; bases unmatched to any gene: 7. Filled out from reference TRBV11-2 and TRBJ2-1, the complete variable domain reads EAGVAQSPRYKIIEKRQSVAFWCNPISGHATLYWYQQILGQGPKLLIQFQNNGVVDDSQLPKDRFSAERLKGVDSTLKIQPAKLEDSAVYLCASSLLGAGGEQFFGPGTRLTVL.

Remarks on this clone: At one end, the junction sequence differs from germline, possibly due to a read error. The genes are TRBV5-6 and TRBJ1-2, with a weak D call TRBD1 (6 bases). Germline CDR1 reads SGHDT; CDR2 reads YYEEEE. This CDR3 contains 14 residues. CDR3 sequence reads: CTSSRRDNSYGYTF. CDR3 in DNA: TGTACCAGCAGCCGGAGGGACAACTCGTATGGCTACACCTTC.

V usage is TRBV28 and J usage is TRBJ1-4; D is unclear. The CDR3 runs to 11 residues. Germline assignment: CDR1 MDHEN and CDR2 SYDVKM. V lost 2 bases to trimming and J lost 6 bases, with 1 base between them. CDR3 DNA: TGTGCCAGCAGTTTAGATGAAAAACTGTTTTTT. It is translated as CASSLDEKLFF.

Regarding this clone: A much larger clone is a single base away; this may be a read error. Other DNA sequences in the same sample also yield this CDR3. The V gene is TRBV5-6, the J gene TRBJ2-1; a possible D gene is TRBD2 (5 bases). V lost 0 bases, J lost 1 base, and 11 bases lay in between. Germline V gives CDR1 SGHDT, CDR2 YYEEEE. CDR3 length equals 16 residues. In DNA, the CDR3 is TGTGCCAGCAGCTTGGATCAGCGGAGTTCCTACAATGAGCAGTTCTTC. This encodes CASSLDQRSSYNEQFF.